The TCR beta chain described here comes from a study of OX40 agonist ivuxolimab in advanced cancers. Looking at the study overall: Ivuxolimab, which targeted the costimulatory receptor OX40 (CD134), was an agonistic, fully human IgG2 monoclonal antibody. Intravenous ivuxolimab was administered to patients every 2 weeks at six dose levels: 0.01, 0.1, 0.3, 1.5, 3 and 10 mg/kg. Among the roughly 52 dose-escalation patients, about 20 had hepatocellular carcinoma, around 15 melanoma, 9 renal cell carcinoma and 9 head and neck cancer. The dose-escalation cohort was about 83% male with a mean age of about 60 years, ranging from roughly 23 to 85. Prior anti-PD-1, anti-PD-L1 or anti-CTLA-4 therapy was permitted, and approximately 40% of dose-escalation patients had received checkpoint inhibitors. Partial responses occurred in three dose-escalation patients: two with cutaneous melanoma and one with hepatocellular carcinoma. Peripheral TCRbeta sequencing was intended to test whether TCR sequence diversity was altered and clonal T-cell expansion was caused by ivuxolimab. The paper describes the monotherapy dose-escalation part (N of about 57 patients) of the phase I trial of ivuxolimab.

Concerning this clone: Its antigen specificity is not known. One base away there is no much larger clone; base qualities are not given.

CDR1 and CDR2, looked up from the germline V gene, are MNHEY and SVGAGI. Inclusive of the bounding cysteine and phenylalanine, the CDR3 is 14 residues long. Left in the record is the CDR3 DNA by itself, 42 bases read in frame from the first base. A distance of 3 bases separates the germline ends of V and J, which lose 2 bases and 1 base respectively. To sequence the TCRbeta CDR3 region, genomic DNA was isolated from the sorted cells. TCRbeta CDR3 regions were sequenced using the immunoSEQ Assay. As stored in TCRdb, this immuneACCESS dataset retains in-frame rearrangements with V and J assigned. A fraction of the clones does not appear; measured against another copy, unresolved V genes explain less than half of the discrepancy, and the remainder lacks a known reason. The sample has about 49,000 clones on record, 80% to 85% of them singletons. The ten largest clones add up to almost 6.5% of the sample.

What the research found in general, with its limitations: Low levels of normalized T-cell clonal expansion were also seen in some nonresponding patients. On average, CD8+ T cells showed more expanded clones than CD4+ T cells after ivuxolimab. At doses of 0.1 to 3.0 mg/kg, clonal expansion of both CD4+ and CD8+ blood T cells was observed from baseline to week 6. Which antigens the clonally expanded peripheral T cells were specific for was not determined. In partial responders in the 0.1-3.0 mg/kg groups, normalized peripheral clonal expansion was found to be among the lowest, especially among CD8+ T cells.

Patients with a history of autoimmune disease or receiving systemic immunosuppression were excluded from the trial. Peripheral blood for TCR sequencing was collected from all dose cohorts at baseline, on cycle 4 day 1, and on cycle 7 day 1. The samples were drawn from a first-in-human, open-label, multicenter phase I dose-escalation trial of ivuxolimab. The trial enrolled adults with locally advanced or metastatic head and neck squamous cell, hepatocellular, melanoma or renal cell carcinoma. Before TCR sequencing, CD4+ T cells and CD8+ T cells were sorted from peripheral blood as separate populations.

This material consisted of CD4+ or CD8+ T cells sorted from blood, taken in a trial of the OX40 agonist ivuxolimab. The clonotype originates from an adult with an advanced solid tumor such as melanoma, head and neck, liver or kidney cancer. The chain links TRBV6-5 with TRBJ2-6; there is no confident call for the D gene. The DNA reads as follows: TGTGCCAGCAGTTACAGTTCTGGGGCCAACGTCCTGACTTTC. It translates as CASSYSSGANVLTF.